Listed here are 6 T cell receptor beta chains from one sample, sequenced in a study. TCRdb's copy holds only in-frame clones and misses some; the assay was immunoSEQ multiplex PCR. The table shows under 65,000 clones, with approximately 93% occurring only once. Sequenced input: PBMCs. These receptors were obtained from a middle-aged man with rheumatoid arthritis.

V gene TRBV5-1 combines with J gene TRBJ2-2; 12 bases align to TRBD2. The junction had 9 bases not matched to a gene; V was cut back by 3 bases and J by 6 bases. The CDR3 loop spans 17 amino acids. Germline V CDR1 and CDR2: SGHRS, YFSETQ. The CDR3 nucleotides are TGCGCCAGCAGCTCGTACCCCGGGACTAGCGGGTCCGGGGAGCTGTTTTTT. This codes for CASSSYPGTSGSGELFF.

The J gene is TRBJ2-5, the V gene TRBV27; D is ambiguous. In germline, CDR1 is MNHEY, CDR2 SMNVEV (reference sequence). Trimming removed 1 base at V and 5 bases at J, with 11 bases between. This CDR3 spans 14 amino acids. The CDR3 loop reads CASSLLTYGETQYF. Here the CDR3 DNA reads TGTGCCAGCAGTTTATTGACCTATGGGGAGACCCAGTACTTC.

This chain joins TRBV7-9 and TRBJ2-1, with a weak D call TRBD2 (7 bases). The V and J ends lost 1 base and 4 bases respectively, with 11 bases between them. Germline CDR1 SEHNR, CDR2 FQNEAQ (reference sequence). The CDR3 loop spans 15 amino acids. The CDR3 region has the DNA TGTGCCAGCAGCTTAGGCGGGGGCGAATACAATGAGCAGTTCTTC. Translated: CASSLGGGEYNEQFF.

This sequence joins TRBV5-1 and TRBJ1-3; 8 nucleotides match TRBD1. The CDR3 loop spans 17 amino acids. Trimming took 3 bases from V and 0 from J; bases not matched to a gene: 8. The germline CDR1 and CDR2 sequences are SGHRS and YFSETQ. The CDR3 DNA follows: TGCGCCAGCAGCTCGAAGACAGGGGCCTACTCTGGAAACACCATATATTTT. This gives the protein CASSSKTGAYSGNTIYF.

This sequence joins TRBV10-2 and TRBJ2-3; 9 bases line up with TRBD1. V trimming: 6 bases; J trimming: 6 bases; junction bases outside the gene matches: 7. The CDR3 consists of 14 residues. From germline, CDR1 is WSHSY and CDR2 SAAADI. This CDR3 reads CASSEGTGTDTQYF. CDR3 coding DNA: TGCGCCAGCAGCGAGGGGACAGGGACCGATACGCAGTATTTT.

The rearrangement links TRBV4-2 to TRBJ2-1, with D perhaps matching TRBD2 (5 bases). V gave up 0 bases and J gave up 10 bases, with 16 bases separating them. Per the germline V gene, CDR1 is LGHNA and CDR2 is YNFKEQ. The CDR3 is 15 residues long. DNA for the CDR3: TGTGCCAGCAGCCAAGAGGAATCCGAGGGCCGCGAGCAGTTCTTC. Translation: CASSQEESEGREQFF.